These 25 T cell receptor beta chains were all obtained from the same sample, sequenced in a study of technical replicates of blood from a handful of donors. Data came from immunoSEQ multiplex PCR; TCRdb stores just in-frame clones and leaves some out. Here the sample spans some 56,000 clones, more than 90% being singletons. The sequenced sample consisted of PBMCs. These receptors were collected from a human donor in good health. Some clones in this sample may be carry-over from other donors' samples.

The chain is built from TRBV5-1 and TRBJ2-3, with 12 bases that match TRBD2. The CDR3 is made up of 16 amino acids. Losses at the gene ends were 4 bases for V and 4 bases for J; bases not matched to a gene: 7. Germline V gives CDR1 SGHRS, CDR2 YFSETQ. The CDR3 protein is CASSLNLAGGPDTQYF. The CDR3, as DNA: TGCGCCAGCAGCCTAAATCTAGCGGGAGGGCCAGATACGCAGTATTTT.

This clone was detected once. J is TRBJ2-1 and V is TRBV4-3; TRBD1 aligns across 8 bases. This CDR3 spans 18 amino acids. V was pared by 2 bases and J by 11 bases, with 20 bases of the junction left unmatched. The germline CDR1 and CDR2 sequences are LGHNA and YSLEER. CDR3 protein: CASSQSPDRAPLTMKQFF. CDR3 nucleotide sequence: TGCGCCAGCAGCCAATCCCCGGACAGGGCCCCCTTGACAATGAAGCAGTTCTTC.

Concerning this clone: Other DNA sequences in this sample translate to the same CDR3. This chain uses TRBV6-5 with TRBJ2-7, with D possibly matching TRBD2 (6 bases). Germline CDR1 MNHEY, CDR2 SVGAGI. The V gene lost 2 bases and the J gene lost 2 bases, with 7 bases spanning the gap. The CDR3 is made up of 13 amino acids. This CDR3 is CASSYPGAYEQYF. The CDR3 DNA reads TGTGCCAGCAGTTACCCGGGGGCCTACGAGCAGTACTTC.

This chain connects TRBV6-5 to TRBJ2-7; D perhaps matches TRBD2 (6 bases). V lost 2 bases and J 2 bases, leaving 10 bases between the germline ends. The CDR3 totals 14 residues. CDR1 is MNHEY, CDR2 SVGAGI, per germline. DNA of the CDR3: TGTGCCAGCAGTTACGGGGGAGGAACCTACGAGCAGTACTTC. This translates into CASSYGGGTYEQYF.

V and J are TRBV6-1 and TRBJ2-3, with D tentatively TRBD1 (6 bases). The germline gives CDR1 MNHNS, CDR2 SASEGT. The CDR3 runs 12 residues. Trimming took 6 bases from V and 5 from J, leaving 9 bases between them. The CDR3 DNA sequence: TGTGCCAGCAGCTTAGGGGGAGATACGCAGTATTTT. Translated, it gives CASSLGGDTQYF.

The chain links TRBV15 to TRBJ1-1, with 8 bases fitting TRBD1. J lost 1 base, V lost 6 bases, and 1 base had no gene match. Germline V gene sequence: CDR1 LNHNV, CDR2 YYDKDF (reference sequence). This CDR3 contains 13 residues. The CDR3 DNA reads as TGTGCCACCAGGGGGACAGGGAACACTGAAGCTTTCTTT. This codes for CATRGTGNTEAFF.

This rearrangement joins TRBV30 to TRBJ2-7; 12 bases agree with TRBD1. The germline CDR1 and CDR2 sequences are GTSNPN and SVGIG (reference sequence). This CDR3 comprises 17 residues. Germline trimming cut 5 bases from V and 3 bases from J; bases unmatched to any gene: 14. CDR3 in amino acids: CAWGQSPGTGGFYEQYF. CDR3 in DNA: TGTGCCTGGGGCCAGTCCCCCGGGACAGGGGGCTTCTACGAGCAGTACTTC.

CDR3 sequence reads: CASSTSSGEQFF. DNA for the CDR3: TGTGCCAGCAGCACTAGTAGCGGGGAGCAGTTCTTC. The rearrangement links TRBV9 to TRBJ2-1, with 7 bases that match TRBD2. Germline trimming cut 4 bases from V and 10 bases from J; bases unmatched to any gene: 5. CDR3 length: 12 amino acids. Per the germline V gene, CDR1 is SGDLS and CDR2 is YYNGEE.

The chain recombines TRBV15 with TRBJ1-5; possible D gene TRBD1, 5 bases. The germline V and J ends were trimmed by 5 bases and 4 bases, with 12 bases remaining between them. CDR1 is LNHNV, CDR2 YYDKDF, per germline (reference sequence). The CDR3 runs to 14 residues. The CDR3 sequence: CATSPGFGNQPQHF. The DNA of the CDR3 is TGTGCCACCAGCCCAGGGTTCGGAAATCAGCCCCAGCATTTT.

The gene calls are TRBV15 and TRBJ2-5; D perhaps matches TRBD2 (7 bases). The CDR3 spans 16 residues. Trimming cost V 5 bases and J 1 base, with 17 bases left between them. Per germline, CDR1 LNHNV and CDR2 YYDKDF (reference sequence). CDR3 in amino acids: CATSWGASGTQETQYF. For the CDR3, the DNA is TGTGCCACCAGCTGGGGGGCTAGCGGTACCCAAGAGACCCAGTACTTC.

The gene calls are TRBV5-1 and TRBJ2-7, with 13 bases identical to TRBD2. CDR1 is SGHRS and CDR2 is YFSETQ in the germline V gene. This CDR3 contains 14 residues. The V and J ends lost 0 bases and 10 bases, in that order; junction bases with no gene match: 4. The CDR3 reads CASSLETSGGPQYF. CDR3 DNA: TGCGCCAGCAGCTTGGAGACTAGCGGGGGGCCACAGTACTTC.

The V call is TRBV7-2, the J call TRBJ2-3; possible D gene TRBD2, 5 bases. Trimming left V 4 bases short and J 0 bases short, with 11 bases between. The germline CDR1 and CDR2 sequences are SGHTA and FQGNSA. The CDR3 contains 15 residues. For the CDR3, the DNA is TGTGCCAGCAGCTCTAGCTGGACTAGCACAGATACGCAGTATTTT. Protein: CASSSSWTSTDTQYF.

Concerning this clone itself: This specimen includes other DNA sequences encoding the same CDR3. This chain connects TRBV7-2 to TRBJ2-3, with D perhaps matching TRBD2 (6 bases). Germline CDR1 and CDR2: SGHTA and FQGNSA. The germline V and J ends were trimmed by 3 bases and 3 bases, with 10 bases remaining between them. The CDR3 is 14 amino acids. The CDR3 spells CASSLAGLTDTQYF. In nucleotides, the CDR3 is TGTGCCAGCAGCTTGGCGGGATTGACAGATACGCAGTATTTT.

The chain carries TRBV5-4 and TRBJ2-1, with TRBD2 identical over 14 bases. The germline CDR1 and CDR2 sequences are SGHNT and YYREEE (reference sequence). This CDR3 has 15 residues. V lost 4 bases and J lost 9; bases outside the gene matches: 6. CDR3 protein: CASSLGTSGRIEQFF. The CDR3 DNA follows: TGTGCCAGCAGCCTAGGGACTAGCGGGAGAATTGAGCAGTTCTTC.

The V and J genes are TRBV5-1 and TRBJ2-1, with unresolved D. The V gene's germline CDR1 is SGHRS and CDR2 YFSETQ. V lost 0 bases and J lost 8, with 12 bases in between. The CDR3 runs to 14 residues. The CDR3 DNA sequence: TGCGCCAGCAGCTTGGGGGCATCCCGAGATGAGCAGTTCTTC. As protein: CASSLGASRDEQFF.

The chain is built from TRBV5-6 and TRBJ2-3, with a tentative D call TRBD1 (5 bases). V lost 2 bases and J 5 bases, leaving 15 bases between the germline ends. Germline V lookup: CDR1 SGHDT, CDR2 YYEEEE. The CDR3 runs to 15 residues. In nucleotides, the CDR3 is TGTGCCAGCAGCTTCAGGAGATCCAGGGTAGATACGCAGTATTTT. Its translation: CASSFRRSRVDTQYF.

The chain combines TRBV9 with TRBJ2-3, with D possibly matching TRBD2 (7 bases). Germline V CDR1 and CDR2: SGDLS, YYNGEE. Trimming cost V 7 bases and J 7 bases, with 19 bases left between them. The CDR3 is made up of 14 amino acids. For the CDR3, the DNA is TGTGCCAGCGGGAGGGGGGAGGGCTTTTATACGCAGTATTTT. Translating gives CASGRGEGFYTQYF.

The chain couples TRBV5-6 to TRBJ2-5; D is unclear. The CDR3 is 12 residues long. Trimming pared 2 bases from V and 4 bases from J, leaving 6 bases between. CDR1 SGHDT and CDR2 YYEEEE come from the germline V gene. The CDR3 spells CASSFNRETQYF. As DNA, the CDR3 is TGTGCCAGCAGCTTTAATCGAGAGACCCAGTACTTC. Drawing the rest from reference TRBV5-6 and TRBJ2-5, the complete variable domain is DAGVTQSPTHLIKTRGQQVTLRCSPKSGHDTVSWYQQALGQGPQFIFQYYEEEERQRGNFPDRFSGHQFPNYSSELNVNALLLGDSALYLCASSFNRETQYFGPGTRLLVL.

In its sample, this clone ranks as medium-sized. J is TRBJ2-5 and V is TRBV4-1, with TRBD1 matching over 7 bases. The CDR3 runs 15 residues. The V gene's germline CDR1 is MGHRA and CDR2 YSYEKL. The junction had 4 bases not matched to a gene; V was cut back by 0 bases and J by 3 bases. The CDR3 DNA reads TGCGCCAGCAGCCAAGATGAAGGGACAGAAGAGACCCAGTACTTC. The encoded protein is CASSQDEGTEETQYF.

The genes are TRBV7-9 and TRBJ1-4; tentative D call: TRBD1 (5 bases). Germline assignment: CDR1 SEHNR and CDR2 FQNEAQ (reference sequence). The germline V and J ends were trimmed by 2 bases and 8 bases, with 15 bases remaining between them. The CDR3 covers 15 residues. CDR3 amino acids: CASSLMWGAGEKLFF. The CDR3 bases are TGTGCCAGCAGCTTAATGTGGGGCGCGGGGGAAAAACTGTTTTTT.

J is TRBJ2-7 and V is TRBV7-8; no reliable D call. Trimming shortened V by 1 base and J by 2 bases, and 9 bases separated the two germline ends. The CDR3 is 14 amino acids. Germline CDR1 reads SGHVS; CDR2 reads FQNEAQ. The CDR3 spells CASSLEETTYEQYF. The CDR3 DNA reads TGTGCCAGCAGCTTAGAGGAAACTACCTACGAGCAGTACTTC.

This clone was counted once. A read error may explain this, as a much larger clone is one base away. CDR3 in amino acids: CASSSGTGDNSPLHF. The CDR3 region has the DNA TGTGCCAGCAGCTCCGGGACAGGGGATAATTCACCCCTCCACTTT. V gene TRBV5-6 combines with J gene TRBJ1-6, with 10 bases matching TRBD1. Germline V gene sequence: CDR1 SGHDT, CDR2 YYEEEE. V trimming: 3 bases; J trimming: 5 bases; junction bases outside the gene matches: 2. This CDR3 has 15 amino acids.

The V and J genes are TRBV5-1 and TRBJ2-7, with TRBD2 as a possible D gene (5 bases). Germline V gene sequence: CDR1 SGHRS, CDR2 YFSETQ. This CDR3 comprises 13 residues. V was cut by 3 bases and J by 7 bases, with 14 bases left in between. The CDR3 DNA reads as TGCGCCAGCAGCTCGACCGGCCGGGAAGAGCAGTACTTC. It encodes CASSSTGREEQYF.

Concerning this clone: Other DNA sequences within the sample encode an identical CDR3. This chain connects TRBV9 to TRBJ1-1; TRBD1 matches 8 bases. There are 15 residues in the CDR3. Trimming cost V 3 bases and J 2 bases; bases outside gene matches: 6. Looked up from germline, CDR1 is SGDLS and CDR2 is YYNGEE. The CDR3 nucleotides are TGTGCCAGCAGCGCCCGGACAGGGACTAACACTGAAGCTTTCTTT. It yields the protein CASSARTGTNTEAFF.

V and J are TRBV4-2 and TRBJ2-3; TRBD1 might be the D (5 bases). Germline assignment: CDR1 LGHNA and CDR2 YNFKEQ. Trimming left V 6 bases short and J 2 bases short, with 12 bases between. This CDR3 contains 14 residues. Here the CDR3 reads CASRLGAPTDTQYF. In DNA form, the CDR3 reads TGTGCCAGCAGGCTAGGGGCCCCCACAGATACGCAGTATTTT.